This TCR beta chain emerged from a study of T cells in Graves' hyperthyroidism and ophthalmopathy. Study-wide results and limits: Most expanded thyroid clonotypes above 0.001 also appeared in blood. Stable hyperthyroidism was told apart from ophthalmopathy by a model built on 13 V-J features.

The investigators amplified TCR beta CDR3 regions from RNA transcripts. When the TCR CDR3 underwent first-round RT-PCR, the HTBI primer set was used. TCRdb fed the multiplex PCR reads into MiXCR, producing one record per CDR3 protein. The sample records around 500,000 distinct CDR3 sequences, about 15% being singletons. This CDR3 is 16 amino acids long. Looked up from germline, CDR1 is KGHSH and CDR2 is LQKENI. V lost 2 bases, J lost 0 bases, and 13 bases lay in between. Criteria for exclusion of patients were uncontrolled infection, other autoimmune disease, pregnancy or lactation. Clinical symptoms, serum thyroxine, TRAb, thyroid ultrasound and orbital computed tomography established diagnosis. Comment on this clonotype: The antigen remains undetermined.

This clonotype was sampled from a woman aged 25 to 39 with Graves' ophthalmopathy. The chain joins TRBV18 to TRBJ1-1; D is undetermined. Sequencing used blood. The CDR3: CASSPIVAVMNTEAFF. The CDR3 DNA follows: TGTGCCAGCTCACCAATTGTGGCAGTCATGAACACTGAAGCTTTCTTT.